Shown below are 31 T cell receptor beta chains from a single sample sequenced in a study of blood T cell repertoires in COVID-19. The protocol was immunoSEQ multiplex PCR, while the TCRdb copy is restricted to in-frame clones and leaves out a portion. Among approximately 300,000 clones listed, 75% to 90% were seen once. The sequencing sample was made of PBMCs or T cells enriched from blood (not recorded which). These receptors originate from a woman aged 25 to 39 who had recovered from COVID-19.

This chain links TRBV10-1 with TRBJ2-1; TRBD2 matches at 8 bases. The CDR3 consists of 15 residues. Trimming took 5 bases from V and 7 from J; bases not matched to a gene: 10. The germline gives CDR1 WNHNN, CDR2 SYGVQD (reference sequence). CDR3 nucleotides: TGCGCCAGCAGTCACGAGGGACTAGTTGGGAATGAGCAGTTCTTC. Residues: CASSHEGLVGNEQFF.

This clone has more than one count but fewer than ten. The V and J genes are TRBV6-5 and TRBJ1-2; the D is unclear. Between the trimmed V and J ends, which lost 0 bases and 4 bases, there was a span of 9 bases. The CDR3 sequence is 14 residues long. CDR1 and CDR2 (germline): MNHEY, SVGAGI. Here the CDR3 reads CASSYSRGPYGYTF. The CDR3 nucleotides are TGTGCCAGCAGTTACTCGCGAGGGCCCTATGGCTACACCTTC.

The gene calls are TRBV6-5 and TRBJ1-5; possible D gene TRBD1, 5 bases. With 5 bases removed from V and 4 bases from J, the gap between germline ends came to 15 bases. This CDR3 region has 15 residues. Germline values: CDR1 MNHEY, CDR2 SVGAGI. The CDR3 here is CASSPQGFANQPQHF. CDR3 nucleotides: TGTGCCAGCAGTCCGCAGGGATTTGCAAATCAGCCCCAGCATTTT.

This chain connects TRBV19 to TRBJ2-1, with D tentatively TRBD2 (5 bases). The CDR3 has 14 residues. V was trimmed by 2 bases and J by 3 bases, leaving 8 bases between them. The germline V gene has CDR1 LNHDA and CDR2 SQIVND (reference sequence). The CDR3 spells CASSITEVYNEQFF. In DNA, the CDR3 is TGTGCCAGTAGTATAACGGAGGTCTACAATGAGCAGTTCTTC. The complete variable domain, with remaining parts taken from reference TRBV19 and TRBJ2-1, reads DGGITQSPKYLFRKEGQNVTLSCEQNLNHDAMYWYRQDPGQGLRLIYYSQIVNDFQKGDIAEGYSVSREKKESFPLTVTSAQKNPTAFYLCASSITEVYNEQFFGPGTRLTVL.

The chain carries TRBV19 and TRBJ1-2, with D perhaps matching TRBD1 (5 bases). The CDR3 sequence is 13 residues long. Trimming removed 10 bases from V and 3 bases from J, with 15 bases in between. Germline loops: CDR1 LNHDA, CDR2 SQIVND (reference sequence). In nucleotides, the CDR3 is TGTGCCACCCGAAGGGTAGGGGACTATGGCTACACCTTC. Translated, it gives CATRRVGDYGYTF.

In the case of this clone: One junction end disagrees with the germline gene, perhaps due to a read error. V gene TRBV27 combines with J gene TRBJ1-6; D remains unclear. The CDR3 consists of 15 residues. Germline-derived CDR1 and CDR2 are MNHEY and SMNVEV (reference sequence). The CDR3 DNA reads TGTGCCAGCAGTCCAAGCGGGTCCTTTAATTCACCCCTCCACTTT. Translating gives CASSPSGSFNSPLHF.

The chain has TRBV4-1 and TRBJ1-1, with D possibly being TRBD1 (6 bases). Germline V gene lookup returns CDR1 MGHRA and CDR2 YSYEKL. The V end was cut by 0 bases, the J end by 2 bases, with 13 bases between. This CDR3 contains 16 residues. CDR3 region: CASSQESTGRNTEAFF. The CDR3 nucleotides are TGCGCCAGCAGCCAAGAATCCACAGGGCGAAACACTGAAGCTTTCTTT.

CDR3 in amino acids: CASSLKLPGSYEQYF. DNA for the CDR3: TGTGCCAGCAGTTTAAAACTACCGGGCTCCTACGAGCAGTACTTC. The chain joins TRBV28 to TRBJ2-7; D remains ambiguous. Germline V gene data show CDR1 as MDHEN and CDR2 as SYDVKM. The V and J ends lost 2 bases and 0 bases respectively, with 11 bases between them. The CDR3 totals 15 residues. Filled out from reference TRBV28 and TRBJ2-7, the complete variable domain reads DVKVTQSSRYLVKRTGEKVFLECVQDMDHENMFWYRQDPGLGLRLIYFSYDVKMKEKGDIPEGYSVSREKKERFSLILESASTNQTSMYLCASSLKLPGSYEQYFGPGTRLTVT.

This clone was observed a few times. The rearrangement joins TRBV19 to TRBJ1-5; tentative D call: TRBD1 (6 bases). The germline CDR1 and CDR2 sequences are LNHDA and SQIVND (reference sequence). The V end was cut by 8 bases, the J end by 3 bases, with 14 bases between. The CDR3 totals 14 residues. The CDR3 loop reads CASANGQFNQPQHF. CDR3 sequence (DNA): TGTGCCAGTGCCAACGGACAGTTCAATCAGCCCCAGCATTTT.

This clone showed up just a few times. The chain recombines TRBV7-3 with TRBJ1-1; tentative D call: TRBD1 (6 bases). The CDR3 contains 14 residues. The germline V and J ends were trimmed by 5 bases and 4 bases, with 14 bases remaining between them. Germline CDR1 SGHTA, CDR2 FQGTGA. As DNA, the CDR3 is TGTGCCAGCAGCCCCCTACAGGGAAGCACTGAAGCTTTCTTT. This gives the protein CASSPLQGSTEAFF. The full variable domain, completed using reference TRBV7-3 and TRBJ1-1, is GAGVSQTPSNKVTEKGKYVELRCDPISGHTALYWYRQSLGQGPEFLIYFQGTGAADDSGLPNDRFFAVRPEGSVSTLKIQRTERGDSAVYLCASSPLQGSTEAFFGQGTRLTVV.

V is TRBV6-5 and J is TRBJ1-4; D remains unclear. Germline V lookup: CDR1 MNHEY, CDR2 SVGAGI. The V end was cut by 0 bases, the J end by 6 bases, with 11 bases between. The CDR3 is made up of 15 amino acids. CDR3 nucleotide sequence: TGTGCCAGCAGTTACTCGGGGAGGCAGTATGAAAAACTGTTTTTT. Protein: CASSYSGRQYEKLFF.

With respect to this clone: At one boundary the junction diverges from the germline segment, which might be a read error. This rearrangement joins TRBV14 to TRBJ1-2; D uncertain. The length of the CDR3 is 13 residues. Looked up from germline, CDR1 is SGHDN and CDR2 is FVKESK. As DNA, the CDR3 is TGTGCCAGCAGTCAAGCCCAAGCATATGGCTACACCTTC. This translates into CASSQAQAYGYTF.

The DNA for the CDR3 is TGCGCCAGCAGCAACGGACAGGGGCAGAACACTGAAGCTTTCTTT. This sequence encodes CASSNGQGQNTEAFF. The chain is built from TRBV5-1 and TRBJ1-1; TRBD1 aligns across 9 bases. The germline gives CDR1 SGHRS, CDR2 YFSETQ. This CDR3 has 15 residues. The trim removed 4 bases at V and 1 base at J, leaving 5 bases unmatched.

This clone appeared a single time. V gene TRBV5-8 combines with J gene TRBJ2-6, with D tentatively TRBD1 (5 bases). The V and J ends lost 3 bases and 0 bases respectively, with 10 bases between them. This CDR3 has 16 residues. Germline V lookup: CDR1 SGHTS, CDR2 YDEGEE. This CDR3 reads CASSSAGNSGANVLTF. In DNA form, the CDR3 reads TGTGCCAGCAGCTCCGCAGGGAACTCTGGGGCCAACGTCCTGACTTTC.

This clone has a handful of counts. The V gene is TRBV5-1, the J gene TRBJ2-5; 8 positions agree with TRBD1. In germline, CDR1 is SGHRS, CDR2 YFSETQ. V was pared by 4 bases and J by 2 bases, with 4 bases of the junction left unmatched. This CDR3 spans 14 amino acids. The CDR3 spells CASSLGTGQETQYF. DNA for the CDR3: TGCGCCAGCAGCCTGGGGACAGGTCAAGAGACCCAGTACTTC. Complete variable domain (other parts from reference TRBV5-1 and TRBJ2-5): KAGVTQTPRYLIKTRGQQVTLSCSPISGHRSVSWYQQTPGQGLQFLFEYFSETQRNKGNFPGRFSGRQFSNSRSEMNVSTLELGDSALYLCASSLGTGQETQYFGPGTRLLVL.

The J gene is TRBJ1-6, the V gene TRBV19; the D gene is possibly TRBD1 (6 bases). There are 14 residues in the CDR3. V was trimmed by 7 bases and J by 9 bases, leaving 16 bases between them. Germline CDR1 reads LNHDA; CDR2 reads SQIVND (reference sequence). The CDR3 DNA sequence: TGTGCCAGTACGGTGGGGGCAGGGGCTTCACCCCTCCACTTT. This codes for CASTVGAGASPLHF.

In this sample, this clone turned up many times. V usage is TRBV2 and J usage is TRBJ1-6, with D uncertain. V was cut by 2 bases and J by 0 bases, with 5 bases left in between. From germline, CDR1 is SNHLY and CDR2 FYNNEI. This CDR3 comprises 15 residues. In nucleotides, the CDR3 is TGTGCCAGCAGTGAATTGAGCTCCTATAATTCACCCCTCCACTTT. Its translation is CASSELSSYNSPLHF.

The CDR3 coding sequence is TGTGCCAGCAGGGGAGGGTACACTGAAGCTTTCTTT. As protein: CASRGGYTEAFF. V usage is TRBV28 and J usage is TRBJ1-1; D unresolved. The CDR3 covers 12 residues. Per the germline V gene, CDR1 is MDHEN and CDR2 is SYDVKM. The V end lost 6 bases, the J end lost 3 bases, and 8 bases lay between the germline ends. The entire variable domain, with the rest obtained from reference TRBV28 and TRBJ1-1, is as follows: DVKVTQSSRYLVKRTGEKVFLECVQDMDHENMFWYRQDPGLGLRLIYFSYDVKMKEKGDIPEGYSVSREKKERFSLILESASTNQTSMYLCASRGGYTEAFFGQGTRLTVV.

The chain is built from TRBV29-1 and TRBJ1-1; D is ambiguous. This CDR3 has 13 residues. CDR1 is SQVTM and CDR2 is ANQGSEA in the germline V gene. V was pared by 4 bases and J by 4 bases, with 13 bases between. CDR3 DNA sequence: TGCAGCGTTGTGCGGGAATGGGGCACTGAAGCTTTCTTT. This encodes CSVVREWGTEAFF.

DNA for the CDR3: TGCAGCGTCTCGACTAGGATCACCTACGAGCAGTACTTC. Amino acid sequence: CSVSTRITYEQYF. The chain is built from TRBV29-1 and TRBJ2-7, with D tentatively TRBD2 (6 bases). V lost 6 bases and J lost 2, with 14 bases in between. This CDR3 comprises 13 residues. Germline V gene sequence: CDR1 SQVTM, CDR2 ANQGSEA.

The V gene is TRBV27, the J gene TRBJ2-4; the D gene is possibly TRBD1 (5 bases). Germline CDR1 MNHEY, CDR2 SMNVEV (reference sequence). V was shortened by 6 bases and J by 7 bases, with 16 bases between the two germline ends. This CDR3 comprises 14 residues. The CDR3 spells CASRPLRTLNIQYF. For the CDR3, the DNA is TGTGCCAGCAGGCCGTTGAGGACATTGAACATTCAGTACTTC.

The V and J genes are TRBV27 and TRBJ1-2; no clear D gene. In germline, CDR1 is MNHEY, CDR2 SMNVEV (reference sequence). The CDR3 runs to 15 residues. V was shortened by 5 bases and J by 4 bases, with 17 bases between the two germline ends. DNA for the CDR3: TGTGCCAGCAGTCTCGTCGCGAAAAAAATCTATGGCTACACCTTC. It yields the protein CASSLVAKKIYGYTF.

The rearrangement joins TRBV5-1 to TRBJ2-7; 8 nucleotides align to TRBD1. This CDR3 is built from 14 residues. The ends lost 4 bases at V and 6 bases at J; junction bases unmatched: 9. CDR1 and CDR2 (germline): SGHRS, YFSETQ. The CDR3 is CASSIGQGTSEQYF. CDR3 coding DNA: TGCGCCAGCAGCATCGGACAGGGTACTTCCGAGCAGTACTTC. The full variable domain, rest sourced from reference TRBV5-1 and TRBJ2-7, is KAGVTQTPRYLIKTRGQQVTLSCSPISGHRSVSWYQQTPGQGLQFLFEYFSETQRNKGNFPGRFSGRQFSNSRSEMNVSTLELGDSALYLCASSIGQGTSEQYFGPGTRLTVT.

The gene calls are TRBV12-3 or TRBV12-4 and TRBJ2-1, with 8 bases fitting TRBD1. CDR3 length equals 12 residues. This chain's CDR3 is CHGQGFYNEQFF. Written as DNA, the CDR3 is TGTCACGGACAGGGATTCTACAATGAGCAGTTCTTC.

The chain links TRBV5-4 to TRBJ1-1; D may be TRBD1 (5 bases). Germline V gives CDR1 SGHNT, CDR2 YYREEE (reference sequence). The CDR3 consists of 16 residues. V shed 6 bases and J shed 6 bases, with 24 bases lying between them. For the CDR3, the DNA is TGTGCCAGCACTACGAAACAGGAGGGTGGGGCCTCTGAAGCTTTCTTT. Protein: CASTTKQEGGASEAFF.

The chain employs TRBV6-4 and TRBJ2-1, with 11 nucleotides matching TRBD2. The trim removed 6 bases at V and 3 bases at J, leaving 4 bases unmatched. The germline CDR1 and CDR2 sequences are MRHNA and SNTAGT. CDR3 length: 15 residues. This chain's CDR3 is CASRPLAGDYNEQFF. CDR3 nucleotide sequence: TGTGCCAGCAGACCACTAGCGGGGGACTACAATGAGCAGTTCTTC.

The chain has TRBV7-9 and TRBJ1-3; 8 bases line up with TRBD1. Looked up from germline, CDR1 is SEHNR and CDR2 is FQNEAQ (reference sequence). The V and J ends lost 1 base and 3 bases, in that order; junction bases with no gene match: 2. The CDR3 has 15 residues. The CDR3 loop reads CASSLGDRGGNTIYF. The CDR3, as DNA: TGTGCCAGCAGCTTAGGAGACAGGGGTGGAAACACCATATATTTT.

The V and J genes are TRBV3-1 (or the pseudogene TRBV3-2) and TRBJ1-1; 9 bases map to TRBD1. This CDR3 contains 17 residues. The junction had 8 bases not matched to a gene; V was cut back by 3 bases and J by 0 bases. Germline assignment: CDR1 LGHDT and CDR2 YNNKEL (reference sequence). CDR3 in amino acids: CASSQDRGGVLNTEAFF. The DNA of the CDR3 is TGTGCCAGCAGCCAGGACAGGGGTGGCGTGCTGAACACTGAAGCTTTCTTT.

CDR3 region: CASSIAGNTEAFF. The DNA for the CDR3 is TGTGCCAGCAGTATCGCGGGGAACACTGAAGCTTTCTTT. The genes are TRBV6-5 and TRBJ1-1; D uncertain. Germline CDR1 and CDR2: MNHEY and SVGAGI. V was trimmed by 5 bases and J by 1 base, leaving 8 bases between them. The CDR3 length is 13 residues.

This sequence joins TRBV6-4 and TRBJ2-1; D might be TRBD2 (6 bases). CDR1 and CDR2 from the germline V gene are MRHNA and SNTAGT. The CDR3 spans 15 residues. Trimming stripped 0 bases from V and 4 bases from J, with 10 bases between. CDR3 sequence: CASSDSGTDYNEQFF. In DNA, the CDR3 is TGTGCCAGCAGTGACTCCGGGACTGATTACAATGAGCAGTTCTTC.

This clone has more than one count but fewer than ten. This chain uses TRBV7-2 with TRBJ1-5, with D perhaps TRBD1 (6 bases). Between the trimmed V and J ends, which lost 5 bases and 3 bases, there was a span of 14 bases. Germline assignment: CDR1 SGHTA and CDR2 FQGNSA. The CDR3 spans 15 residues. The CDR3 nucleotides read TGTGCCAGCAGCGCACGAGAGGGGGTCAATCAGCCCCAGCATTTT. As protein: CASSAREGVNQPQHF.